These 26 T cell receptor beta chains were all obtained from the same sample, sequenced in a study of OX40 agonist ivuxolimab in advanced cancers. Assay used: immunoSEQ multiplex PCR; TCRdb lists only in-frame clones, some missing. The sample includes 45,000 to 60,000 clones, approximately 90% of them seen just once. Sequencing used CD4+ or CD8+ T cells sorted from blood, obtained in a trial of the OX40 agonist ivuxolimab. The receptors were gathered from an adult with an advanced solid tumor such as melanoma, head and neck, liver or kidney cancer.

This clone came up once. This sequence joins TRBV6-6 and TRBJ1-6, with D hard to call. CDR3 length: 15 amino acids. Trimming took off 5 bases at V and 4 bases at J, with 12 bases between the two ends. The V gene's germline CDR1 is MNHNY and CDR2 SVGAGI (reference sequence). The CDR3: CASSLPTGYNSPLHF. CDR3 in DNA: TGTGCCAGCAGTCTGCCGACGGGGTATAATTCACCCCTCCACTTT.

The chain carries TRBV4-2 and TRBJ1-2; weak D call: TRBD1 (5 bases). In germline, CDR1 is LGHNA, CDR2 YNFKEQ. CDR3 size: 17 residues. Trimming took 4 bases from V and 2 from J, leaving 20 bases between them. Here the CDR3 DNA reads TGTGCCAGCAGCCCACCCCAAGGGACGGATTTGAACTATGGCTACACCTTC. This sequence encodes CASSPPQGTDLNYGYTF.

The rearrangement links TRBV28 to TRBJ2-2, with 9 bases identical to TRBD2. Germline V gene data show CDR1 as MDHEN and CDR2 as SYDVKM. V gave up 4 bases and J gave up 5 bases; unmatched junction bases: 11. The CDR3 totals 17 residues. CDR3 protein: CASSSILAGEETGELFF. In DNA form, the CDR3 reads TGTGCCAGCAGTTCAATCTTAGCGGGAGAAGAAACCGGGGAGCTGTTTTTT.

On this clone: One junction end disagrees with the germline gene, perhaps due to a read error. The chain couples TRBV7-8 to TRBJ2-2; 8 bases map to TRBD1. This CDR3 contains 15 residues. The germline V gene encodes CDR1 SGHVS and CDR2 FQNEAQ. CDR3 nucleotide sequence: TGTGCCAGCAGCGTAGCAGGGGGCTACACCGGGGAGCTGTTTTTT. It is translated as CASSVAGGYTGELFF.

The chain links TRBV5-6 to TRBJ2-3, with 10 bases lining up with TRBD1. The CDR3 covers 14 residues. V lost 4 bases and J lost 4; bases outside the gene matches: 3. Germline CDR1 and CDR2: SGHDT and YYEEEE. The CDR3 DNA is TGTGCCAGCAGCCCGACAGGGGGCGCAGATACGCAGTATTTT. It translates to CASSPTGGADTQYF. Full variable domain (rest looked up from reference TRBV5-6 and TRBJ2-3): DAGVTQSPTHLIKTRGQQVTLRCSPKSGHDTVSWYQQALGQGPQFIFQYYEEEERQRGNFPDRFSGHQFPNYSSELNVNALLLGDSALYLCASSPTGGADTQYFGPGTRLTVL.

This clone was counted between two and nine times. This chain joins TRBV2 and TRBJ2-7, with unresolved D. Deletions cut 8 bases from V and 5 bases from J, with 10 bases between. The germline V gene encodes CDR1 SNHLY and CDR2 FYNNEI. The length of the CDR3 is 11 residues. The CDR3 region is CASVGAHEQYF. CDR3 nucleotides: TGTGCCAGCGTAGGAGCGCACGAGCAGTACTTC.

This chain links TRBV2 with TRBJ2-7; 9 bases agree with TRBD2. CDR1 is SNHLY, CDR2 FYNNEI, per germline. V trimming: 5 bases; J trimming: 2 bases; junction bases outside the gene matches: 4. The CDR3 is 14 residues long. CDR3 residues: CASSWGTSTYEQYF. The CDR3 region has the DNA TGTGCCAGCAGTTGGGGGACTAGCACCTACGAGCAGTACTTC.

The V and J genes are TRBV27 and TRBJ1-4; D remains ambiguous. The CDR3 runs 14 residues. V was clipped by 2 bases and J by 8 bases, with 12 bases between them. The germline gives CDR1 MNHEY, CDR2 SMNVEV (reference sequence). CDR3 sequence reads: CASSLGRAGEKLFF. The CDR3 DNA reads as TGTGCCAGCAGTTTAGGAAGGGCTGGGGAAAAACTGTTTTTT.

The chain has TRBV18 and TRBJ2-1, with a possible D match to TRBD2 (6 bases). There are 16 residues in the CDR3. V was clipped by 2 bases and J by 4 bases, with 15 bases between them. The germline V gene has CDR1 KGHSH and CDR2 LQKENI. The CDR3 protein is CASSPRSIADYNEQFF. In DNA form, the CDR3 reads TGTGCCAGCTCACCAAGGAGCATAGCGGATTACAATGAGCAGTTCTTC.

V and J are TRBV10-3 and TRBJ2-1; D gene unclear. Germline values: CDR1 ENHRY, CDR2 SYGVKD. The CDR3 consists of 15 residues. V gave up 3 bases and J gave up 0 bases, with 9 bases separating them. Here the CDR3 reads CAISDRVSSYNEQFF. CDR3 bases: TGTGCCATCAGTGACAGAGTGAGCTCCTACAATGAGCAGTTCTTC.

The chain is built from TRBV19 and TRBJ2-5; D gene uncertain. V was cut by 5 bases and J by 3 bases, with 13 bases left in between. Germline V gives CDR1 LNHDA, CDR2 SQIVND (reference sequence). CDR3 length: 14 residues. The CDR3 spells CASSPVGREETQYF. CDR3 sequence (DNA): TGTGCCAGTAGTCCCGTGGGTAGAGAAGAGACCCAGTACTTC.

This clone has only a few counts. V is TRBV12-5 and J is TRBJ1-6, with D unresolved. CDR3 length: 12 residues. Germline CDR1 reads LGHNT; CDR2 reads FRNRAP. V lost 1 base and J lost 9, with 4 bases in between. The CDR3 DNA reads as TGTGCTAGTGGTTTGGAGGGTTCACCCCTCCACTTT. Translating it yields CASGLEGSPLHF.

The chain joins TRBV5-4 to TRBJ2-7; 15 bases are shared with TRBD2. CDR3 size: 14 residues. Trimming removed 3 bases from V and 6 bases from J; junction bases left unmatched: 1. CDR1 is SGHNT, CDR2 YYREEE, per germline (reference sequence). CDR3 nucleotides: TGTGCCAGCAGCTGGGGACTAGCGGGAGGCGAGCAGTACTTC. Translated: CASSWGLAGGEQYF.

V and J are TRBV9 and TRBJ1-3, with 9 bases matching TRBD1. V was pared by 0 bases and J by 4 bases, with 2 bases of the junction left unmatched. The CDR3 has 15 residues. In germline, CDR1 is SGDLS, CDR2 YYNGEE. CDR3 nucleotides: TGTGCCAGCAGCGTAGGGACAGGGGTCGGAAACACCATATATTTT. This encodes CASSVGTGVGNTIYF.

The V gene is TRBV5-1, the J gene TRBJ2-1; possible D gene TRBD2, 6 bases. V shed 2 bases and J shed 4 bases, with 16 bases lying between them. CDR1 and CDR2 (germline): SGHRS, YFSETQ. The CDR3 totals 16 residues. CDR3 loop: CASSFQGWGVYNEQFF. CDR3 DNA sequence: TGCGCCAGCAGCTTCCAAGGGTGGGGGGTTTACAATGAGCAGTTCTTC.

The J gene is TRBJ2-2, the V gene TRBV18; D is ambiguous. This CDR3 has 15 amino acids. V was trimmed by 2 bases and J by 4 bases, leaving 11 bases between them. In germline, CDR1 is KGHSH, CDR2 LQKENI. The DNA of the CDR3 is TGTGCCAGCTCACCATTCACCCCGGGCACCGGGGAGCTGTTTTTT. This encodes CASSPFTPGTGELFF.

This chain joins TRBV7-6 and TRBJ2-1, with 9 bases fitting TRBD1. CDR1 and CDR2 (germline): SGHVS, FNYEAQ. Trimming cost V 5 bases and J 6 bases; bases outside gene matches: 2. CDR3 length: 13 amino acids. The CDR3 DNA follows: TGTGCCAGCAGCGCGGACAGGGGCAATGAGCAGTTCTTC. It is translated as CASSADRGNEQFF. The complete variable domain, with remaining parts taken from reference TRBV7-6 and TRBJ2-1, reads GAGVSQSPRYKVTKRGQDVALRCDPISGHVSLYWYRQALGQGPEFLTYFNYEAQQDKSGLPNDRFSAERPEGSISTLTIQRTEQRDSAMYRCASSADRGNEQFFGPGTRLTVL.

This clone turned up a few times. The J gene is TRBJ1-1, the V gene TRBV5-1; a possible D gene is TRBD1 (5 bases). This CDR3 comprises 13 residues. V lost 4 bases and J lost 2, with 9 bases in between. Per the germline V gene, CDR1 is SGHRS and CDR2 is YFSETQ. CDR3 amino acids: CASSRGGNTEAFF. The CDR3 coding sequence is TGCGCCAGCAGCCGGGGGGGAAACACTGAAGCTTTCTTT.

In nucleotides, the CDR3 is TGCACCAGCAGCCAGGTCCGACTAGCGGGCCCGATTCTGGGGACAGATACGCAGTATTTT. Protein: CTSSQVRLAGPILGTDTQYF. This chain links TRBV1 with TRBJ2-3; TRBD2, the table's D call, lacks a check against the DNA. TRBV1 is labeled a pseudogene. CDR3 length: 20 residues.

The sample holds one count of this clone. The CDR3 bases are TGTGCCAGCAGCCGAGACAGGGGGCTCGAGCAGTACTTC. This codes for CASSRDRGLEQYF. V gene TRBV6-6 combines with J gene TRBJ2-7; 10 bases agree with TRBD1. With V trimmed by 6 bases and J by 6 bases, 5 bases remained unmatched. There are 13 residues in the CDR3. Germline values: CDR1 MNHNY, CDR2 SVGAGI (reference sequence).

The V and J genes are TRBV19 and TRBJ2-7; 11 nucleotides line up with TRBD1. The CDR3 length is 14 residues. V shed 5 bases and J 7 bases; nucleotides not matched to a gene: 7. Germline CDR1 is LNHDA and CDR2 is SQIVND (reference sequence). The DNA for the CDR3 is TGTGCCAGTAGTCTCTCCGGGACAGGGGGGGAGCAGTACTTC. Encoded protein: CASSLSGTGGEQYF.

This chain joins TRBV29-1 and TRBJ2-1, with 9 nucleotides matching TRBD2. Germline CDR1 and CDR2: SQVTM and ANQGSEA. J lost 6 bases, V lost 0 bases, and 6 bases had no gene match. The CDR3 has 15 residues. In DNA, the CDR3 is TGCAGCGTTGAAGATGGCGGGGGGGCGCGCAATGAGCAGTTCTTC. Its protein product is CSVEDGGGARNEQFF.

The genes are TRBV5-1 and TRBJ1-1; D is undetermined. The V end was cut by 1 base, the J end by 1 base, with 8 bases between. The germline V gene has CDR1 SGHRS and CDR2 YFSETQ. CDR3 size: 14 residues. In nucleotides, the CDR3 is TGCGCCAGCAGCTTGTCATCGGCGAACACTGAAGCTTTCTTT. The encoded protein is CASSLSSANTEAFF.

Judged by abundance, this clone is medium-sized. This chain connects TRBV19 to TRBJ2-7, with TRBD2 identical over 7 bases. V gave up 4 bases and J gave up 7 bases; unmatched junction bases: 7. The CDR3 totals 13 residues. Germline-derived CDR1 and CDR2 are LNHDA and SQIVND (reference sequence). The CDR3, as DNA: TGTGCCAGTAGTAGCAGACTAGCTGGTGAGCAGTACTTC. Translation gives CASSSRLAGEQYF.

As for this clone: The same CDR3 arises from other DNA sequences in this sample as well. J is TRBJ2-1 and V is TRBV27, with D unresolved. The ends were cut back, 3 bases at V and 3 bases at J, with 6 bases in the middle. The germline gives CDR1 MNHEY, CDR2 SMNVEV (reference sequence). This CDR3 comprises 13 residues. CDR3 bases: TGTGCCAGCAGTTTTACGGACTACAATGAGCAGTTCTTC. Its translation is CASSFTDYNEQFF.

The chain recombines TRBV5-1 with TRBJ2-7; TRBD1 agrees at 9 bases. Looked up from germline, CDR1 is SGHRS and CDR2 is YFSETQ. V gave up 0 bases and J gave up 6 bases; unmatched junction bases: 4. The length of the CDR3 is 14 residues. CDR3 DNA: TGCGCCAGCAGCTTGGGACAGGGGGATCTCGAGCAGTACTTC. Translation: CASSLGQGDLEQYF.